This TCR beta chain appears in the sequencing data of a study of T cells in Graves' hyperthyroidism and ophthalmopathy. General study results and limits: The majority of expanded thyroid clonotypes above 0.001 also appeared in blood.

There were TCR beta CDR3 regions amplified from RNA transcripts. TCR CDR3 regions were first amplified by RT-PCR with HTBI primers. Each CDR3 protein is one row after TCRdb ran MiXCR on the multiplex PCR reads. The table shows 300,000 to 400,000 distinct CDR3 sequences, with 21% occurring only once. Hyperthyroidism patients were newly diagnosed, had disease duration under 2 months, and were aged 18 to 65 years. Those patients with uncontrolled infection, other autoimmune disease, pregnancy or lactation were excluded. There are 12 residues in the CDR3. Trimming left V 5 bases short and J 5 bases short, with 10 bases between. The germline V gene encodes CDR1 SGDLS and CDR2 YYNGEE. In the case of this clonotype: Its antigen is not identified.

This TCR derives from a woman aged 50 to 60 with Graves' hyperthyroidism. The V and J genes are TRBV9 and TRBJ1-2; D uncertain. Sequences were obtained from blood. The CDR3 reads CASSNGRYGYTF. In nucleotides, the CDR3 is TGTGCCAGCAGTAATGGCAGATATGGCTACACCTTC.